This T cell receptor beta chain was documented in a study of blood T cell repertoires in COVID-19 (dated by TCRdb to 2020 to 2021). Concerning the study at large: Samples from collaborators originated in the United States, Italy and Spain and spanned both the acute and convalescent phases of COVID-19. The repertoires were released in a freely available public database meant as a resource for research on the immune response to SARS-CoV-2. A de-identified subject ID, COVID-19 status, age in years and sex were almost always included in the sample metadata. The prospective study material was composed of cDNA or gDNA derived from T cells, B-cell-depleted T cells, or PBMCs. Where available, HLA class I and class II types were taken from metadata supplied by the sample provider and were not determined by assay-based typing. Samples were obtained from the ongoing ImmuneRACE study (first 160 participants) and from roughly 1,300 subjects provided by 6 global collaborators. Subjects who had been exposed to COVID-19, were actively infected with it, or had recovered from it provided the deeply sampled blood TCRbeta repertoires that made up the dataset. Broader findings and caveats from the paper: Clinical and demographic metadata were provided uncurated, with the amount varying by source and participant.

Comment on this clone: Its antigen remains undetermined. Base qualities are not provided; no much larger clone lies one nucleotide away.

The CDR3 goes from the cysteine to the phenylalanine over 15 residues. Of the read, only the CDR3 DNA is kept; its 45 bases are in frame from base 1. As encoded in the germline V gene (reference sequence), CDR1 is LNHDA while CDR2 is SQIVND. V loses 4 bases, J loses 2 bases, and the germline ends lie 14 bases apart. TCRbeta CDR3 regions were amplified from genomic DNA using the immunoSEQ Assay, a bias-controlled multiplex PCR. For the original study's pipeline: Within the assay, amplification of reference gene primers was used to estimate how many nucleated cells each sample contained. Sequence reads were collapsed and filtered to measure the absolute abundance of every unique TCRbeta CDR3 rearrangement. For each sample, productive Simpson clonality was calculated as the square root of Simpson's diversity index over productive rearrangements. Here the immuneACCESS table is served through TCRdb, limited to in-frame sequences with V and J called. Missing clones are a known gap in these copies; in checked studies unresolved V genes cover under half, and the rest lacks a known reason. V and J calls and clone size follow that table, whereas D and trimming were derived from the DNA. Within this sample are roughly 190,000 clones, with 84% of them counted one time only. About 3.3% of the sample is in the top ten clones.

Participants in the prospective study were aged roughly 18 to 100 years, lived in about two dozen United States geographic areas, and enrolled through a virtual design. In the prospective study, participants were assigned to cohorts based on the clinical history participants reported in a screening survey and a study questionnaire. Exposed participants were defined as having been in contact with someone with a PCR-confirmed or clinician-diagnosed COVID-19 case within 2 weeks of study entry. In the prospective study, whole blood, serum and a nasopharyngeal or oropharyngeal swab were collected from each participant by mobile phlebotomists. Additional blood draws and questionnaires over an approximately two-month period could optionally be provided by prospective study participants. Blood samples from the prospective study were shipped frozen or at room temperature prior to DNA extraction.

Material: PBMCs or T cells enriched from blood (not recorded which). This sequence originates from a woman in her 30s who had been exposed to COVID-19. This chain joins TRBV19 to TRBJ1-2; perhaps TRBD1 is the D gene, with 5 bases matching. The CDR3 protein sequence reads: CASSNFLRGNYGYTF. The nucleotide sequence is given as TGTGCCAGTAGTAACTTCTTGCGGGGCAACTATGGCTACACCTTC.